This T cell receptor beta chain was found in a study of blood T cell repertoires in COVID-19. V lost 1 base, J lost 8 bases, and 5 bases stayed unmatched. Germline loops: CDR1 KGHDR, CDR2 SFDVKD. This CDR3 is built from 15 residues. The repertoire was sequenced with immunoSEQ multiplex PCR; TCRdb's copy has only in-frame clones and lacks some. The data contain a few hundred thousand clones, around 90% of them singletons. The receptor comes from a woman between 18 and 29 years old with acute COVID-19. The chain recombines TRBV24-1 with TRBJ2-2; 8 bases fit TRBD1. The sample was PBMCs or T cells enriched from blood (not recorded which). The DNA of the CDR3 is TGTGCCACCAGTGATTTCGGAGACAGGGGTGGGGAGCTGTTTTTT. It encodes CATSDFGDRGGELFF.